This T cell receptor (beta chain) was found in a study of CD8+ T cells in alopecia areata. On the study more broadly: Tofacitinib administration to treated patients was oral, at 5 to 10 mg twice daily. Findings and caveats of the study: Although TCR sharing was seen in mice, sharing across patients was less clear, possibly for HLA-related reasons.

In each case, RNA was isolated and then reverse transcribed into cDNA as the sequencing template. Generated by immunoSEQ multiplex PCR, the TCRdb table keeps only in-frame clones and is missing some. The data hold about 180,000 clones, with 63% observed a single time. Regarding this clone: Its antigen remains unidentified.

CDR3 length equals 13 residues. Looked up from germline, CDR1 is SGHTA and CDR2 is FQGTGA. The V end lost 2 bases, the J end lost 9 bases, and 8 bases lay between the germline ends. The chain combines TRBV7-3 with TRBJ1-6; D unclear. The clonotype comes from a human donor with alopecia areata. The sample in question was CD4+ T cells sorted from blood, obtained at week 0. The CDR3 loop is CASSLREGSPLHF. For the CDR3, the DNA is TGTGCCAGCAGCTTACGAGAGGGTTCACCCCTCCACTTT.